This TCR beta chain comes out of a study of T cell repertoires in cytomegalovirus infection. General study findings and limits: Dominating the ex vivo response were TCR beta clonotypes that were CMV-specific and HLA-C-restricted. Summed frequency of shared TCR beta families picked out CMV carriers who also had the relevant HLA.

Germline V CDR1 and CDR2: LGHNT, FRNRAP. The CDR3 sequence is 13 residues long. Comment on this clonotype: The antigen remains unidentified. Sequence at one end of the junction differs from germline and may be a read error.

A single record per CDR3 protein comes from TCRdb applying MiXCR to the reads. The sample lists approximately 990,000 distinct CDR3 sequences, roughly 30% seen once, with around 15% in the top ten. The receptor was isolated from a human donor in good health (CMV status not recorded). Some clones in this sample may be carry-over from other donors' samples. The chain combines TRBV12-5 with TRBJ2-1; D is unresolved. This sample comprised cultured CD8+ T cells from PBMCs, obtained from culture after CMV antigen stimulation. Here the CDR3 DNA reads TGTGCTAGTAGTTTCGGCCGGGACAATGAGCAGTTCTTC. Translated, it gives CASSFGRDNEQFF.